Following are 2 T cell receptor beta chains from one sample sequenced in a study of blood T cell repertoires in COVID-19. Data came from immunoSEQ multiplex PCR; TCRdb stores just in-frame clones and leaves some out. The sample yields over 200,000 clones, around nine tenths seen once. The sequenced material came from PBMCs or T cells enriched from blood (not recorded which). The receptors shown here come from a woman in her twenties or thirties who had been exposed to COVID-19.

This clone appeared a few times. Other DNA sequences in this specimen translate into the identical CDR3. The CDR3 sequence is CASIPSGSRETQYF. The CDR3 nucleotides read TGTGCCAGCATTCCTAGCGGGAGTCGAGAGACCCAGTACTTC. This chain uses TRBV28 with TRBJ2-5; TRBD2 aligns across 10 bases. Germline CDR1 is MDHEN and CDR2 is SYDVKM. With 7 bases clipped from V and 4 bases from J, the junction kept 6 bases outside the gene matches. There are 14 residues in the CDR3. Drawing the rest from reference TRBV28 and TRBJ2-5, the complete variable domain is DVKVTQSSRYLVKRTGEKVFLECVQDMDHENMFWYRQDPGLGLRLIYFSYDVKMKEKGDIPEGYSVSREKKERFSLILESASTNQTSMYLCASIPSGSRETQYFGPGTRLLVL.

The rearrangement uses TRBV13 and TRBJ2-3, with D maybe TRBD1 (6 bases). The length of the CDR3 is 17 residues. Germline CDR1 PRHDT, CDR2 FYEKMQ (reference sequence). V lost 5 bases to trimming and J lost 0 bases, with 18 bases between them. CDR3 nucleotide sequence: TGTGCCAGCAGCACCCAAGACAGGTTCAGTAGCACAGATACGCAGTATTTT. Amino acids: CASSTQDRFSSTDTQYF.